This is a list of T cell receptor beta chains from one sample in a study of lymphopenia after photon versus proton radiotherapy. The repertoire was sequenced with immunoSEQ multiplex PCR; TCRdb's copy has only in-frame clones and lacks some. Among 150,000 to 200,000 clones listed, less than 90% were seen once. Specimen: peripheral blood, collected from a patient treated with photon-based radiotherapy. The receptor set was obtained from a man aged 50 to 59 with gastric cancer. CDR3s include the opening cysteine and the closing phenylalanine or tryptophan. The order of the fields is V gene, J gene, D gene, clone size, CDR3 protein, CDR3 DNA. A D gene is named only where the DNA matches it firmly. Not every row has a clone size; where given, it reads once, few, many or a size class.

v_gene: TRBV5-1
j_gene: TRBJ2-7
d_gene: TRBD2
abundance: NA
CDR3aa: CASSRGDTSSYEQYF
CDR3nt: TGCGCCAGCTCGCGGGGGGACACGAGCTCCTACGAGCAGTACTTC

v_gene: TRBV11-2
j_gene: TRBJ2-7
d_gene: NA
abundance: NA
CDR3aa: CASSPRGLNDEQYF
CDR3nt: TGTGCCAGCAGCCCCAGGGGTTTGAATGACGAGCAGTACTTC

v_gene: TRBV7-3
j_gene: TRBJ1-2
d_gene: NA
abundance: once
CDR3aa: CASSLYPGSNYGYTF
CDR3nt: TGTGCCAGCAGCTTATACCCGGGCTCGAACTATGGCTACACCTTC

v_gene: TRBV2
j_gene: TRBJ2-5
d_gene: NA
abundance: NA
CDR3aa: CASKRNLQETQYF
CDR3nt: TGTGCCAGCAAGAGAAATCTACAAGAGACCCAGTACTTC

v_gene: TRBV19
j_gene: TRBJ1-1
d_gene: NA
abundance: NA
CDR3aa: CASSISRMNTEAFF
CDR3nt: TGTGCCAGTAGTATCTCACGTATGAACACTGAAGCTTTCTTT

v_gene: TRBV30
j_gene: TRBJ2-7
d_gene: NA
abundance: NA
CDR3aa: CAWSVGDSGYEQYF
CDR3nt: TGTGCCTGGAGTGTAGGTGATAGCGGTTACGAGCAGTACTTC

v_gene: TRBV30
j_gene: TRBJ2-7
d_gene: NA
abundance: few
CDR3aa: CAWSGLRSGEQYF
CDR3nt: TGTGCCTGGAGTGGGTTGCGTTCTGGCGAGCAGTACTTC

v_gene: TRBV19
j_gene: TRBJ1-2
d_gene: NA
abundance: few
CDR3aa: CASSGPGTLFGYTF
CDR3nt: TGTGCCAGTAGTGGGCCCGGGACCCTTTTTGGCTACACCTTC

v_gene: TRBV6-5
j_gene: TRBJ2-7
d_gene: NA
abundance: NA
CDR3aa: CASSPTGPPYEQYF
CDR3nt: TGTGCCAGCAGTCCCACGGGACCCCCCTACGAGCAGTACTTC

v_gene: TRBV6-1
j_gene: TRBJ2-1
d_gene: TRBD2
abundance: NA
CDR3aa: CASTLAGVFNEQFF
CDR3nt: TGTGCCAGCACTCTAGCGGGAGTTTTCAATGAGCAGTTCTTC

v_gene: TRBV19
j_gene: TRBJ2-3
d_gene: TRBD2
abundance: NA
CDR3aa: CASSPSSGRTDTQYF
CDR3nt: TGTGCCAGTAGCCCAAGTAGCGGGAGGACAGATACGCAGTATTTT

v_gene: TRBV7-2
j_gene: TRBJ1-1
d_gene: NA
abundance: NA
CDR3aa: CASSPDRSTEAFF
CDR3nt: TGTGCCAGCAGCCCTGACAGGAGCACTGAAGCTTTCTTT

v_gene: TRBV18
j_gene: TRBJ1-1
d_gene: NA
abundance: once
CDR3aa: CASSPLLNTEAFF
CDR3nt: TGTGCCAGCTCACCACTTTTGAACACTGAAGCTTTCTTT